This passage covers 25 T cell receptor beta chains from one sample sequenced in a study of cytomegalovirus exposure and HLA in healthy donors. Researchers ran the PCR with 60 Vbeta and 13 Jbeta primers. Using immunoSEQ multiplex PCR, the repertoire was profiled, and TCRdb retains in-frame clones only, with some absent. The sample includes 150,000 to 180,000 clones, 75% to 85% of them seen just once. Sequencing was performed on PBMCs. The receptors originated from a woman in her thirties or forties in good health and CMV-seropositive.

The chain is built from TRBV6-1 and TRBJ2-7, with TRBD2 matching 8 bases. CDR3 length: 16 amino acids. J was trimmed by 0 bases and V by 0 bases; bases with no gene match: 4. CDR1 and CDR2 (germline): MNHNS, SASEGT. The CDR3 DNA reads TGTGCCAGCAGTGAAGCCTGGAGCGGGAGCTCCTACGAGCAGTACTTC. It is translated as CASSEAWSGSSYEQYF.

CDR3 sequence: CASSVATYNEQFF. CDR3 nucleotides: TGTGCCAGCAGCGTAGCCACCTACAATGAGCAGTTCTTC. The V gene is TRBV9, the J gene TRBJ2-1; D unresolved. V shed 0 bases and J shed 2 bases, with 3 bases lying between them. The length of the CDR3 is 13 residues. Per germline, CDR1 SGDLS and CDR2 YYNGEE.

The chain carries TRBV6-1 and TRBJ2-2; D is unresolved. Germline lookup yields CDR1 MNHNS and CDR2 SASEGT. The CDR3 runs to 12 residues. V was cut by 8 bases and J by 5 bases, with 9 bases left in between. In DNA, the CDR3 is TGTGCCAGCGGGCTGGTGACCGGGGAGCTGTTTTTT. Residues: CASGLVTGELFF.

This clone turned up a few times. The chain uses TRBV13 and TRBJ2-1; 14 bases map to TRBD2. Germline CDR1 is PRHDT and CDR2 is FYEKMQ (reference sequence). The CDR3 contains 16 residues. V was pared by 5 bases and J by 8 bases, with 8 bases of the junction left unmatched. The CDR3 sequence is CASSTQGLAGEDEQFF. CDR3 DNA sequence: TGTGCCAGCAGCACCCAGGGACTAGCGGGAGAGGATGAGCAGTTCTTC.

The genes are TRBV19 and TRBJ2-3; D is perhaps TRBD1 (5 bases). The V gene lost 9 bases and the J gene lost 0 bases, with 10 bases spanning the gap. The CDR3 consists of 13 residues. The germline gives CDR1 LNHDA, CDR2 SQIVND (reference sequence). In nucleotides, the CDR3 is TGTGCCAGCCAGGGTTTCAGCACAGATACGCAGTATTTT. It translates to CASQGFSTDTQYF. The full variable domain, with the rest looked up from reference TRBV19 and TRBJ2-3, is DGGITQSPKYLFRKEGQNVTLSCEQNLNHDAMYWYRQDPGQGLRLIYYSQIVNDFQKGDIAEGYSVSREKKESFPLTVTSAQKNPTAFYLCASQGFSTDTQYFGPGTRLTVL.

The rearrangement joins TRBV5-1 to TRBJ2-5; no clear D gene. With the DNA end fitting TRBJ2-7 better, the J assignment may be wrong. Germline CDR1 and CDR2: SGHRS and YFSETQ. The CDR3 runs to 14 residues. Here the CDR3 reads CASSLAGTSYEQYF. CDR3 DNA: TGCGCCAGCAGCTTGGCAGGTACCTCCTACGAGCAGTACTTC.

The chain couples TRBV19 to TRBJ2-2; TRBD1 matches 7 bases. V gave up 4 bases and J gave up 4 bases; unmatched junction bases: 6. Germline-derived CDR1 and CDR2 are LNHDA and SQIVND (reference sequence). The CDR3 extends over 15 amino acids. The CDR3 sequence is CASSRGGYATGELFF. CDR3 coding DNA: TGTGCCAGTAGTAGAGGGGGCTACGCCACCGGGGAGCTGTTTTTT. The entire variable domain, with the rest obtained from reference TRBV19 and TRBJ2-2, is as follows: DGGITQSPKYLFRKEGQNVTLSCEQNLNHDAMYWYRQDPGQGLRLIYYSQIVNDFQKGDIAEGYSVSREKKESFPLTVTSAQKNPTAFYLCASSRGGYATGELFFGEGSRLTVL.

The chain joins TRBV2 to TRBJ2-7; TRBD1 agrees at 7 bases. V lost 7 bases and J lost 3; bases outside the gene matches: 3. Germline CDR1 and CDR2: SNHLY and FYNNEI. CDR3 length: 12 amino acids. The CDR3 bases are TGTGCCAGCACCGGGGACAGCTACGAGCAGTACTTC. As protein: CASTGDSYEQYF.

The table lists this clone with a count of one. This sequence joins TRBV5-1 and TRBJ1-1, with TRBD1 matching over 7 bases. This CDR3 comprises 15 residues. The ends lost 1 base at V and 1 base at J; junction bases unmatched: 4. Germline V gene sequence: CDR1 SGHRS, CDR2 YFSETQ. The CDR3 here is CASSLSTGANTEAFF. In nucleotides, the CDR3 is TGCGCCAGCAGCTTGTCTACAGGGGCGAACACTGAAGCTTTCTTT. The full variable domain, with the rest looked up from reference TRBV5-1 and TRBJ1-1, is KAGVTQTPRYLIKTRGQQVTLSCSPISGHRSVSWYQQTPGQGLQFLFEYFSETQRNKGNFPGRFSGRQFSNSRSEMNVSTLELGDSALYLCASSLSTGANTEAFFGQGTRLTVV.

CDR3 region: CASSSPGTSGSSSYNEQFF. The CDR3 DNA reads TGTGCCAGCAGCTCTCCCGGGACTAGCGGATCCAGCTCCTACAATGAGCAGTTCTTC. The chain couples TRBV7-3 to TRBJ2-1, with 11 bases fitting TRBD2. This CDR3 spans 19 amino acids. The V gene end was trimmed by 4 bases and the J gene end by 0 bases; junction bases not matched to a gene: 11. Germline V gene data show CDR1 as SGHTA and CDR2 as FQGTGA.

CDR3 amino acids: CAWGTSGKSEQYF. The DNA for the CDR3 is TGTGCCTGGGGGACTAGCGGGAAGTCCGAGCAGTACTTC. V gene TRBV30 combines with J gene TRBJ2-7; the match to TRBD2 covers 13 bases. The V gene end was trimmed by 5 bases and the J gene end by 6 bases; junction bases not matched to a gene: 4. This CDR3 is built from 13 residues. Germline CDR1 reads GTSNPN; CDR2 reads SVGIG (reference sequence).

This rearrangement joins TRBV7-9 to TRBJ2-3, with TRBD2 matching 7 bases. CDR3 size: 17 residues. CDR1 and CDR2 (germline): SEHNR, FQNEAQ (reference sequence). The ends lost 6 bases at V and 2 bases at J; junction bases unmatched: 14. The CDR3 DNA sequence: TGTGCCAGCAGAAAAAGCGGGTACGGGAGGATCACAGATACGCAGTATTTT. Its protein product is CASRKSGYGRITDTQYF.

This sequence joins TRBV2 and TRBJ1-1; TRBD1 aligns across 7 bases. With V trimmed by 6 bases and J by 4 bases, 26 bases remained unmatched. The CDR3 is made up of 20 amino acids. Germline V gene sequence: CDR1 SNHLY, CDR2 FYNNEI. The CDR3 sequence is CASRKVRQRVQGGIGTEAFF. For the CDR3, the DNA is TGTGCCAGCAGGAAGGTTCGTCAACGTGTGCAGGGGGGAATAGGCACTGAAGCTTTCTTT.

The rearrangement links TRBV9 to TRBJ2-1; D is unclear. Germline V gene data show CDR1 as SGDLS and CDR2 as YYNGEE. Trimming pared 4 bases from V and 8 bases from J, leaving 10 bases between. CDR3 length: 12 amino acids. The CDR3 DNA reads TGTGCCAGCAGCCCCCAGTTCCATGAGCAGTTCTTC. Translation gives CASSPQFHEQFF.

The chain carries TRBV19 and TRBJ2-1, with D unclear. Trimming removed 3 bases from V and 4 bases from J, with 7 bases in between. Germline-derived CDR1 and CDR2 are LNHDA and SQIVND (reference sequence). The CDR3 loop spans 13 amino acids. CDR3 protein: CASSIGVYNEQFF. The CDR3 DNA is TGTGCCAGTAGTATCGGTGTATACAATGAGCAGTTCTTC.

The chain links TRBV9 to TRBJ2-3; 9 positions agree with TRBD2. The CDR3 totals 15 residues. The J segment lost 6 bases and the V segment lost 3 bases, leaving 8 bases of the junction unmatched. Germline lookup yields CDR1 SGDLS and CDR2 YYNGEE. For the CDR3, the DNA is TGTGCCAGCAGCGCACAGGGACTAGCTTCTGATACGCAGTATTTT. It yields the protein CASSAQGLASDTQYF.

V gene TRBV7-3 combines with J gene TRBJ2-3; 9 nucleotides align to TRBD2. There are 15 residues in the CDR3. CDR1 is SGHTA and CDR2 is FQGTGA in the germline V gene. Trimming took 5 bases from V and 3 from J; bases not matched to a gene: 6. In DNA, the CDR3 is TGTGCCAGCAGCCCTTTAGCGGGAGATACAGATACGCAGTATTTT. It specifies CASSPLAGDTDTQYF. Supplemented by reference TRBV7-3 and TRBJ2-3, the full variable domain reads GAGVSQTPSNKVTEKGKYVELRCDPISGHTALYWYRQSLGQGPEFLIYFQGTGAADDSGLPNDRFFAVRPEGSVSTLKIQRTERGDSAVYLCASSPLAGDTDTQYFGPGTRLTVL.

This clone was detected once. The CDR3 protein is CAWSKPRVQLMNTEAFF. As DNA, the CDR3 is TGTGCCTGGAGTAAGCCGAGGGTACAGCTCATGAACACTGAAGCTTTCTTT. The chain links TRBV30 to TRBJ1-1; D gene unclear. Germline values: CDR1 GTSNPN, CDR2 SVGIG (reference sequence). The CDR3 loop spans 17 amino acids. The V end lost 2 bases, the J end lost 0 bases, and 19 bases lay between the germline ends.

V is TRBV6-5 and J is TRBJ1-2; 8 nucleotides line up with TRBD1. The CDR3 is 13 amino acids. The germline gives CDR1 MNHEY, CDR2 SVGAGI. With 6 bases clipped from V and 4 bases from J, the junction kept 4 bases outside the gene matches. The CDR3 loop is CASSRQGTYGYTF. For the CDR3, the DNA is TGTGCCAGCAGCCGACAGGGGACCTATGGCTACACCTTC.

This chain uses TRBV30 with TRBJ2-2; D remains ambiguous. The V end was cut by 0 bases, the J end by 4 bases, with 9 bases between. CDR3 length: 14 amino acids. Germline assignment: CDR1 GTSNPN and CDR2 SVGIG (reference sequence). CDR3: CAWSVIRTTGELFF. In DNA, the CDR3 is TGTGCCTGGAGTGTGATTAGAACCACCGGGGAGCTGTTTTTT.

The chain couples TRBV10-3 to TRBJ1-2; no reliable D call. V was cut by 7 bases and J by 4 bases, with 19 bases left in between. The length of the CDR3 is 15 residues. From germline, CDR1 is ENHRY and CDR2 SYGVKD. This CDR3 reads CAITELIGFAYGYTF. The DNA for the CDR3 is TGTGCCATCACCGAGTTGATCGGGTTCGCCTATGGCTACACCTTC.

This sequence joins TRBV25-1 and TRBJ2-3, with 10 bases identical to TRBD1. CDR3 length: 16 amino acids. V dropped 2 bases and J dropped 5; count of bases not matched to a gene: 7. The germline gives CDR1 MGHDK, CDR2 SYGVNS. The CDR3 DNA follows: TGTGCCAGCAGTGAAACCGACAGGGGGCGCTTAGATACGCAGTATTTT. Protein product: CASSETDRGRLDTQYF.

This clone has a handful of counts. The rearrangement uses TRBV5-6 and TRBJ2-7; perhaps TRBD1 as D (5 bases). The CDR3 covers 13 residues. Trimming took 4 bases from V and 9 from J, leaving 17 bases between them. The germline gives CDR1 SGHDT, CDR2 YYEEEE. The CDR3 DNA sequence: TGTGCCAGCAGCCCCCGACAGAGCAAGGGGCAGTACTTC. It translates to CASSPRQSKGQYF. The whole variable domain, filled in from reference TRBV5-6 and TRBJ2-7, reads DAGVTQSPTHLIKTRGQQVTLRCSPKSGHDTVSWYQQALGQGPQFIFQYYEEEERQRGNFPDRFSGHQFPNYSSELNVNALLLGDSALYLCASSPRQSKGQYFGPGTRLTVT.

V usage is TRBV10-3 and J usage is TRBJ1-1; D may be TRBD1 (6 bases). The CDR3 totals 14 residues. Trimming cost V 6 bases and J 2 bases, with 13 bases left between them. Germline assignment: CDR1 ENHRY and CDR2 SYGVKD. DNA of the CDR3: TGTGCCATCAGATCGACAGGCCTCAACACTGAAGCTTTCTTT. Encoded protein: CAIRSTGLNTEAFF.

V gene TRBV12-5 combines with J gene TRBJ2-7; D not resolved. The length of the CDR3 is 14 residues. Germline CDR1 is LGHNT and CDR2 is FRNRAP. Trimming took 5 bases from V and 4 from J, leaving 15 bases between them. The CDR3, as DNA: TGTGCTAGTGGTCTCCCCAATTCAGTTTACGAGCAGTACTTC. Its translation: CASGLPNSVYEQYF.